This TCR beta chain was observed in a study of blood T cell repertoires in COVID-19. Background on the study: Material from acute and convalescent COVID-19 was sourced from the United States, Italy and Spain. T cells, B-cell-depleted T cells, or PBMCs supplied cDNA or gDNA.

The authors' processing: Quantification of nucleated cells was approximated via reference gene primer amplification. Some clones are missing from TCRdb's copy, which holds only in-frame ones; the method was immunoSEQ multiplex PCR. The V and J calls and clone size were taken over from that table, and D and trimming were inferred from the DNA. The profile covers around 42,000 clones, with under 85% appearing a single time and approximately 30% taken by the ten largest. With 6 bases removed from V and 9 bases from J, the gap between germline ends came to 15 bases. This CDR3 is 12 amino acids long. Germline loops: CDR1 MNHEY, CDR2 SMNVEV (reference sequence).

This TCR derives from a woman over 75 with acute or convalescent COVID-19. The chain carries TRBV27 and TRBJ2-7; D ambiguous. Sequenced material: peripheral blood. CDR3 DNA: TGTGCCAGCAGCAGCACAGCCCCAGGGCAGTACTTC. Protein product: CASSSTAPGQYF.